The present T cell receptor (beta chain) was sequenced within a study of T cell repertoires in cytomegalovirus infection. Study-level background: HLA-C-restricted CMV epitopes, recently identified, and well-studied HLA-B-restricted ones were used by the study. Signatures in public TCR beta sequences pointed to both CMV infection and matching HLA type. General study points: Public TCR beta family frequency separated CMV-and-HLA carriers, including in an independent cohort. HLA-C-restricted TCR beta clonotypes specific for CMV led the ex vivo response.

TCRdb itself ran the reads through MiXCR, one entry per CDR3 protein. The sample lists about 160,000 distinct CDR3 sequences, about 20% occurring once. CDR1 is MGHRA and CDR2 is YSYEKL in the germline V gene. The ends lost 4 bases at V and 3 bases at J; junction bases unmatched: 9. The CDR3 runs to 16 residues. Remarks on this clonotype: Its specificity is not known.

The receptor's source is a human donor in good health (CMV status not recorded). Some clones in this sample may be carry-over from other donors' samples. This chain links TRBV4-1 with TRBJ2-7; 10 nucleotides match TRBD1. This sample comprised CD8+ T cells from cultured PBMCs, obtained from culture after CMV antigen stimulation. CDR3 coding DNA: TGCGCCAGCAGCCTCCTGGACAGGGGGTATCGCTACGAGCAGTACTTC. Its translation: CASSLLDRGYRYEQYF.